The 10 T cell receptor beta chains in this list originate from one sample, sequenced in a study of regulatory T cells in long-lasting Graves disease. According to the study, TCR beta libraries were built with iRepertoire HTBI primers and CDR3-region Arm-PCR. Each CDR3 protein is one row after TCRdb ran MiXCR on the multiplex PCR reads. The data hold roughly 430,000 distinct CDR3 sequences, with approximately 22% observed a single time. Documented time point: persistent/refractory GD, antithyroid drugs over 5 years with positive TRAb. Construction of the TCR library relied on RNA isolated from PBMCs. The sequenced sample was peripheral blood mononuclear cells (PBMCs), obtained when the disease was refractory, from a patient treated with antithyroid drugs. These receptors were obtained from a female donor with Graves disease.

The sample holds many counts of this clonotype. The chain carries TRBV27 and TRBJ2-2; 10 bases line up with TRBD2. The CDR3 totals 16 residues. The V segment lost 2 bases and the J segment 4 bases; nucleotides outside the gene matches: 4. The germline gives CDR1 MNHEY, CDR2 SMNVEV (reference sequence). The CDR3 nucleotides are TGTGCCAGCAGTTTAAGTCTAGCGGGAGTCACCGGGGAGCTGTTTTTT. This encodes CASSLSLAGVTGELFF.

The V gene is TRBV20-1, the J gene TRBJ1-1, with a weak D call TRBD1 (6 bases). V lost 0 bases and J 4 bases, leaving 12 bases between the germline ends. This CDR3 is 14 amino acids long. Germline V CDR1 and CDR2: DFQATT, SNEGSKA (reference sequence). Here the CDR3 reads CSAREEGVGTEAFF. CDR3 nucleotide sequence: TGCAGTGCTAGAGAGGAGGGGGTTGGCACTGAAGCTTTCTTT.

The chain carries TRBV24-1 and TRBJ2-7, with 7 bases aligning to TRBD2. This CDR3 comprises 16 residues. J gave up 5 bases and V 5 bases, and 14 bases lay outside the gene matches. CDR1 and CDR2 (germline): KGHDR, SFDVKD. In nucleotides, the CDR3 is TGTGCCACCAGTGGTTCCGGGAGGTTAATACACGACGAGCAGTACTTC. It specifies CATSGSGRLIHDEQYF.

This clonotype appeared a few times. The genes are TRBV5-5 and TRBJ2-2; tentatively, D is TRBD1 (6 bases). V was clipped by 1 base and J by 0 bases, with 10 bases between them. Germline V CDR1 and CDR2: SGHKS, YYEKEE (reference sequence). The length of the CDR3 is 16 residues. CDR3 region: CASSLSGASNTGELFF. DNA for the CDR3: TGTGCCAGCAGCTTGTCAGGGGCGTCGAACACCGGGGAGCTGTTTTTT.

In this sample, this clonotype turned up a few times. The chain joins TRBV4-1 to TRBJ2-2; D may be TRBD2 (6 bases). V was trimmed by 0 bases and J by 1 base, leaving 9 bases between them. The germline CDR1 and CDR2 sequences are MGHRA and YSYEKL. This CDR3 comprises 16 residues. The CDR3 coding sequence is TGCGCCAGCAGCCAAGAGGGGAGGAGGAACACCGGGGAGCTGTTTTTT. Translation: CASSQEGRRNTGELFF.

This clonotype was seen ten or more times. The chain is built from TRBV27 and TRBJ2-7; 8 nucleotides line up with TRBD1. Germline values: CDR1 MNHEY, CDR2 SMNVEV (reference sequence). The CDR3 is made up of 14 amino acids. Trimming cost V 4 bases and J 5 bases; bases outside gene matches: 7. The CDR3 is CASSSRPQGDEQYF. CDR3 DNA: TGTGCCAGCAGTTCCCGCCCACAGGGGGACGAGCAGTACTTC.

Many counts were recorded for this clonotype. The chain carries TRBV18 and TRBJ1-1, with D unresolved. CDR1 is KGHSH, CDR2 LQKENI, per germline. The CDR3 has 13 amino acids. Trimming left V 0 bases short and J 4 bases short, with 6 bases between. CDR3 region: CASSPPPGTEAFF. DNA for the CDR3: TGTGCCAGCTCACCACCACCCGGCACTGAAGCTTTCTTT.

The CDR3 is CASSPRQGASTDTQYF. DNA for the CDR3: TGTGCCAGCAGCCCCCGACAGGGGGCTAGCACAGATACGCAGTATTTT. The genes are TRBV6-1 and TRBJ2-3, with TRBD1 matching 10 bases. V lost 6 bases to trimming and J lost 0 bases; unmatched junction nucleotides: 6. Germline lookup yields CDR1 MNHNS and CDR2 SASEGT. CDR3 length equals 16 residues.

This clonotype showed up many times. V is TRBV27 and J is TRBJ2-7, with 7 nucleotides matching TRBD1. V lost 5 bases and J lost 5; bases outside the gene matches: 9. This CDR3 has 14 amino acids. Germline CDR1 and CDR2: MNHEY and SMNVEV (reference sequence). Here the CDR3 reads CASSLTGTVDEQYF. The CDR3 nucleotides read TGTGCCAGCAGTCTTACCGGGACAGTGGACGAGCAGTACTTC.

Only one count was recorded for this clonotype. A read error is possible here, since a much larger clone lies one base away. The V gene is TRBV6-1, the J gene TRBJ1-5, with 9 bases identical to TRBD1. The CDR3 totals 14 residues. V was pared by 5 bases and J by 9 bases, with 8 bases of the junction left unmatched. The germline V gene has CDR1 MNHNS and CDR2 SASEGT. CDR3 residues: CASSITGGVRPQHF. CDR3 DNA: TGTGCCAGCAGTATAACAGGGGGCGTACGGCCCCAGCATTTT.